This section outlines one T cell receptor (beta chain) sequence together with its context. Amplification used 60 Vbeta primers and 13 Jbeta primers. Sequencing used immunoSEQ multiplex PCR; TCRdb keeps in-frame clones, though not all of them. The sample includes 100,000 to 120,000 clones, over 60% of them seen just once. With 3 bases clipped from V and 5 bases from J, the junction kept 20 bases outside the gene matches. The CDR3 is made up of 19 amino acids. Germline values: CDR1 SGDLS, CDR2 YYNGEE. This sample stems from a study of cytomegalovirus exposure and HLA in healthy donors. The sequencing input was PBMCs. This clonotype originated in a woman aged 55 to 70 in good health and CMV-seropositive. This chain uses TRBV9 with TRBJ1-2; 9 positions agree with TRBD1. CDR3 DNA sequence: TGTGCCAGCAGCGCCACCGGGACAGGGACAGGTCTTTACCCTTATGGCTACACCTTC. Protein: CASSATGTGTGLYPYGYTF.